Shown below are 29 T cell receptor beta chains from a single sample sequenced in a study of T-cell reconstitution after alpha-beta-depleted transplantation in children. Using unique molecular identifiers, the investigators prepared the TCRbeta library. TCRdb used MiXCR to reprocess the PCR reads, holding one entry per CDR3 protein. The data hold just over 950,000 distinct CDR3 sequences, with about 29% observed a single time. The specimen was PBMCs, mostly from graft donor cells, collected 360 days after TCRalphabeta/CD19-depleted stem cell transplant. These receptors were collected from a boy under three years old who had a stem cell transplant for SCID, so the T cells may come from the graft donor.

The chain employs TRBV29-1 and TRBJ2-4; weak D call: TRBD1 (5 bases). The CDR3 is 13 residues long. The V gene lost 7 bases and the J gene lost 8 bases, with 18 bases spanning the gap. Germline V gene sequence: CDR1 SQVTM, CDR2 ANQGSEA. CDR3 region: CSALGQGRYIQYF. Here the CDR3 DNA reads TGCAGCGCCTTGGGGCAGGGAAGATACATTCAGTACTTC.

The chain recombines TRBV7-2 with TRBJ1-1; 9 bases fit TRBD1. Trimming cost V 5 bases and J 1 base; bases outside gene matches: 8. The CDR3 is made up of 16 amino acids. CDR1 and CDR2 (germline): SGHTA, FQGNSA. Written as DNA, the CDR3 is TGTGCCAGCAGCATCATCACAGGGGGCGCGAACACTGAAGCTTTCTTT. This gives the protein CASSIITGGANTEAFF. Filled out from reference TRBV7-2 and TRBJ1-1, the complete variable domain reads GAGVSQSPSNKVTEKGKDVELRCDPISGHTALYWYRQSLGQGLEFLIYFQGNSAPDKSGLPSDRFSAERTGGSVSTLTIQRTQQEDSAVYLCASSIITGGANTEAFFGQGTRLTVV.

This clonotype was recorded only once. The chain has TRBV7-8 and TRBJ2-5; TRBD1 matches at 7 bases. After removal of 6 bases from V and 5 bases from J, the junction contained 12 bases not matched to a gene. The germline V gene has CDR1 SGHVS and CDR2 FQNEAQ. CDR3 length: 15 amino acids. The CDR3 nucleotides read TGTGCCAGCAGTTACATAACAGGGGTGGTGGAGACCCAGTACTTC. As protein: CASSYITGVVETQYF.

The chain carries TRBV5-1 and TRBJ2-7; 10 bases line up with TRBD1. V dropped 4 bases and J dropped 5; count of bases not matched to a gene: 9. This CDR3 comprises 15 residues. Germline V gives CDR1 SGHRS, CDR2 YFSETQ. This chain's CDR3 is CASSPGQGPIHEQYF. In nucleotides, the CDR3 is TGCGCCAGCAGCCCGGGACAGGGGCCAATTCACGAGCAGTACTTC.

The table lists this clonotype with many counts. The V gene is TRBV5-1, the J gene TRBJ2-5, with D possibly matching TRBD1 (6 bases). The CDR3 is made up of 12 amino acids. V was trimmed by 0 bases and J by 10 bases, leaving 10 bases between them. Germline values: CDR1 SGHRS, CDR2 YFSETQ. CDR3 DNA sequence: TGCGCCAGCAGCTTGGGAGGGGGAATCCAGTACTTC. Its protein product is CASSLGGGIQYF.

The rearrangement joins TRBV24-1 to TRBJ2-7; D remains ambiguous. Trimming removed 9 bases from V and 2 bases from J, with 16 bases in between. The CDR3 covers 14 residues. Germline V gives CDR1 KGHDR, CDR2 SFDVKD. CDR3 sequence (DNA): TGTGCCACCCAGGACGTCGACCCACCCTACGAGCAGTACTTC. It yields the protein CATQDVDPPYEQYF.

The DNA for the CDR3 is TGTGCCATCAGTGAGCGACCAGGGGATGGCTACACCTTC. Translated, it gives CAISERPGDGYTF. This chain uses TRBV10-3 with TRBJ1-2; D perhaps matches TRBD1 (6 bases). The CDR3 is 13 amino acids. V lost 2 bases, J lost 6 bases, and 10 bases lay in between. Germline loops: CDR1 ENHRY, CDR2 SYGVKD.

This clonotype was found a few times. V is TRBV6-1 and J is TRBJ1-1; TRBD1 matches at 7 bases. Germline lookup yields CDR1 MNHNS and CDR2 SASEGT. J gave up 1 base and V 6 bases, and 2 bases lay outside the gene matches. The CDR3 sequence is 13 residues long. In nucleotides, the CDR3 is TGTGCCAGCAGAACAGGGGAGAACACTGAAGCTTTCTTT. Protein: CASRTGENTEAFF.

The rearrangement uses TRBV13 and TRBJ1-1, with D unresolved. The germline V gene encodes CDR1 PRHDT and CDR2 FYEKMQ (reference sequence). The V gene lost 2 bases and the J gene lost 0 bases, with 13 bases spanning the gap. CDR3 size: 16 residues. The CDR3 protein is CASSLLFGVVNTEAFF. The CDR3 coding sequence is TGTGCCAGCAGCTTACTCTTTGGGGTCGTGAACACTGAAGCTTTCTTT.

This clonotype came up a few times. The chain employs TRBV6-1 and TRBJ2-3; D possibly corresponds to TRBD2 (6 bases). The germline V gene has CDR1 MNHNS and CDR2 SASEGT. Trimming left V 6 bases short and J 1 base short, with 14 bases between. The length of the CDR3 is 15 residues. The CDR3 nucleotides read TGTGCCAGCAGGCCCTCGTGGGGGGGCACAGATACGCAGTATTTT. Its protein product is CASRPSWGGTDTQYF.

A remark on this clonotype: The junction departs from the called germline gene at one end, perhaps through a read error. This chain links TRBV18 with TRBJ2-7, with D perhaps TRBD1 or TRBD2 (6 bases each). Germline CDR1 and CDR2: KGHSH and LQKENI. The CDR3 sequence is 16 residues long. The CDR3 is CASSTRGQGIPYGQYF. In DNA, the CDR3 is TGTGCCAGCTCTACCCGGGGGCAGGGTATCCCCTACGGGCAGTACTTC.

This rearrangement joins TRBV12-3 or TRBV12-4 to TRBJ2-7; D is ambiguous. V lost 3 bases and J lost 5, with 11 bases in between. The CDR3 runs 13 residues. DNA for the CDR3: TGTGCCAGCAGTTTTATTTCATTACACGAGCAGTACTTC. Its protein product is CASSFISLHEQYF.

This clonotype was seen ten or more times. The chain is built from TRBV27 and TRBJ2-1, with D perhaps being TRBD1 or TRBD2 (5 bases each). The CDR3 has 14 amino acids. Germline-derived CDR1 and CDR2 are MNHEY and SMNVEV (reference sequence). V was trimmed by 6 bases and J by 6 bases, leaving 15 bases between them. CDR3 residues: CASSFQFGGNEQFF. CDR3 bases: TGTGCCAGCAGCTTTCAGTTTGGGGGCAATGAGCAGTTCTTC.

The chain recombines TRBV9 with TRBJ1-3, with 7 bases fitting TRBD1. This CDR3 is 18 amino acids long. The germline V gene encodes CDR1 SGDLS and CDR2 YYNGEE. The ends lost 4 bases at V and 0 bases at J; junction bases unmatched: 13. The CDR3 sequence is CASSPRADRTRSGNTIYF. The CDR3 nucleotides read TGTGCCAGCAGCCCAAGAGCGGACAGGACCCGCTCTGGAAACACCATATATTTT.

The chain couples TRBV19 to TRBJ1-1; 7 nucleotides agree with TRBD1. CDR3 length equals 15 residues. With 3 bases clipped from V and 1 base from J, the junction kept 5 bases outside the gene matches. Germline V gene sequence: CDR1 LNHDA, CDR2 SQIVND (reference sequence). The DNA of the CDR3 is TGTGCCAGTAGTATGATAGGGGGCGCGAACACTGAAGCTTTCTTT. It specifies CASSMIGGANTEAFF.

V usage is TRBV20-1 and J usage is TRBJ2-2, with TRBD2 identical over 8 bases. This CDR3 spans 14 amino acids. CDR1 is DFQATT, CDR2 SNEGSKA, per germline (reference sequence). The V gene end was trimmed by 5 bases and the J gene end by 9 bases; junction bases not matched to a gene: 11. The CDR3 sequence: CSAPRLAGIRELFF. The CDR3 nucleotides read TGCAGTGCTCCCCGGCTAGCGGGCATCAGGGAGCTGTTTTTT.

This clonotype was seen a handful of times. This sequence joins TRBV20-1 and TRBJ1-3; the D gene is possibly TRBD1 (5 bases). There are 14 residues in the CDR3. Germline V lookup: CDR1 DFQATT, CDR2 SNEGSKA (reference sequence). Trimming shortened V by 0 bases and J by 0 bases, and 6 bases separated the two germline ends. For the CDR3, the DNA is TGCAGTGCTAGAGATCAGGGCTCTGGAAACACCATATATTTT. It specifies CSARDQGSGNTIYF.

The CDR3 DNA reads as TGTGCCAGCAGTGACACGATGGGGAGGGCTGGGACTGAAGCTTTCTTT. Its translation is CASSDTMGRAGTEAFF. The rearrangement uses TRBV28 and TRBJ1-1; D not certain. Trimming cost V 5 bases and J 5 bases, with 21 bases left between them. The CDR3 spans 16 residues. Per the germline V gene, CDR1 is MDHEN and CDR2 is SYDVKM.

This clonotype has just a few counts. The chain combines TRBV28 with TRBJ2-1; D is perhaps TRBD2 (6 bases). V was cut by 6 bases and J by 8 bases, with 14 bases left in between. CDR3 length equals 13 residues. Germline V gene sequence: CDR1 MDHEN, CDR2 SYDVKM. CDR3 nucleotides: TGTGCCAGCAGGGGACTTGGTAGGGATGAGCAGTTCTTC. It translates to CASRGLGRDEQFF.

This chain links TRBV20-1 with TRBJ2-2, with TRBD2 matching over 7 bases. The CDR3 is 15 amino acids. Germline loops: CDR1 DFQATT, CDR2 SNEGSKA (reference sequence). V shed 6 bases, J shed 2 bases, and the junction held 9 bases outside the gene matches. The CDR3 here is CSALRIAGNTGELFF. CDR3 DNA sequence: TGCAGTGCGCTACGAATAGCGGGCAACACCGGGGAGCTGTTTTTT.

This sequence joins TRBV6-2 or TRBV6-3 and TRBJ2-3; D unresolved. This CDR3 is built from 14 residues. V lost 6 bases and J 5 bases, leaving 15 bases between the germline ends. Germline values: CDR1 MNHEY, CDR2 SVGEGT. CDR3 in amino acids: CASSGGPGLDTQYF. The CDR3 DNA sequence: TGTGCCAGCAGCGGCGGCCCGGGCCTAGATACGCAGTATTTT.

The chain recombines TRBV24-1 with TRBJ2-1; 8 nucleotides align to TRBD1. CDR3 length equals 19 residues. J lost 0 bases, V lost 1 base, and 10 bases had no gene match. Germline V gene data show CDR1 as KGHDR and CDR2 as SFDVKD. CDR3 sequence reads: CATSDLRTGSTSSYNEQFF. The CDR3 DNA is TGTGCCACCAGTGATTTACGGACAGGGAGTACGAGCTCCTACAATGAGCAGTTCTTC.

This clonotype was seen many times. The chain combines TRBV7-2 with TRBJ2-3; a possible D gene is TRBD1 (6 bases). The CDR3 has 15 amino acids. V shed 5 bases and J shed 1 base, with 13 bases lying between them. Germline assignment: CDR1 SGHTA and CDR2 FQGNSA. The DNA for the CDR3 is TGTGCCAGCAGCATACGGACAGACCGCACAGATACGCAGTATTTT. Its protein is CASSIRTDRTDTQYF.

This clonotype showed up just a few times. V usage is TRBV5-1 and J usage is TRBJ2-7, with 9 bases matching TRBD1. Germline V CDR1 and CDR2: SGHRS, YFSETQ. V was clipped by 3 bases and J by 5 bases; unmatched bases: 15. The CDR3 is 17 amino acids. CDR3 sequence (DNA): TGCGCCAGCAGCTCGGGAACCGGGACAGGGTTTCCGCACGAGCAGTACTTC. Translated: CASSSGTGTGFPHEQYF.

This clonotype showed up just a few times. This chain connects TRBV12-3 or TRBV12-4 to TRBJ1-1; D not certain. The CDR3 has 14 amino acids. With 4 bases removed from V and 5 bases from J, the gap between germline ends came to 14 bases. CDR3 in amino acids: CASSSLGPRTEAFF. Here the CDR3 DNA reads TGTGCCAGCAGTTCTCTGGGCCCGAGGACTGAAGCTTTCTTT.

This chain links TRBV29-1 with TRBJ2-7, with a possible D match to TRBD1 (5 bases). Trimming took 0 bases from V and 7 from J, leaving 22 bases between them. The CDR3 contains 16 residues. Per germline, CDR1 SQVTM and CDR2 ANQGSEA. The CDR3 spells CSVEDYGTASQGEQYF. CDR3 bases: TGCAGCGTTGAAGATTATGGAACGGCGTCCCAGGGTGAGCAGTACTTC.

The V gene is TRBV5-1, the J gene TRBJ2-3; D not certain. The CDR3 spans 14 residues. The germline V gene has CDR1 SGHRS and CDR2 YFSETQ. V dropped 5 bases and J dropped 1 base, with 11 bases sitting between them. The CDR3 bases are TGCGCCAGCAGGGAGAGCCTAGGCACAGATACGCAGTATTTT. Its translation is CASRESLGTDTQYF.

This clonotype was counted between two and nine times. This chain links TRBV20-1 with TRBJ2-1, with TRBD2 identical over 14 bases. The V gene end was trimmed by 8 bases and the J gene end by 7 bases; junction bases not matched to a gene: 10. The germline CDR1 and CDR2 sequences are DFQATT and SNEGSKA (reference sequence). This CDR3 region has 15 residues. The CDR3 is CSRRLAGGPWNEQFF. CDR3 sequence (DNA): TGCAGTCGTAGACTAGCGGGGGGGCCATGGAATGAGCAGTTCTTC.

This clonotype appeared a few times. The rearrangement uses TRBV12-3 or TRBV12-4 and TRBJ1-2, with D perhaps matching TRBD1 (5 bases). There are 12 residues in the CDR3. The V end was cut by 3 bases, the J end by 7 bases, with 9 bases between. CDR3: CASSFKGSGYTF. The CDR3 DNA sequence: TGTGCCAGCAGTTTTAAGGGGAGTGGCTACACCTTC.